The 24 T cell receptor beta chains below come from one sample, sequenced in a study of T cells in Graves' hyperthyroidism and ophthalmopathy. RNA transcripts provided the source from which TCR beta CDR3 regions were amplified. An initial round of RT-PCR targeting the TCR CDR3 relied on the HTBI primer set. TCRdb re-derived calls from the multiplex PCR reads in MiXCR, one entry per CDR3 protein. The sample contains about 560,000 distinct CDR3 sequences, 15% to 19% of which appear only once. Sequenced input: blood. The receptors come from a woman between 25 and 40 years old with Graves' hyperthyroidism.

This clonotype was counted only a few times. The J gene is TRBJ2-2, the V gene TRBV20-1, with D tentatively TRBD2 (6 bases). The CDR3 consists of 15 residues. Trimming took 6 bases from V and 0 from J, leaving 14 bases between them. Germline V gives CDR1 DFQATT, CDR2 SNEGSKA (reference sequence). The CDR3 DNA reads TGCAGTGCCCCTAGGGGCGGGGCGAACACCGGGGAGCTGTTTTTT. This codes for CSAPRGGANTGELFF.

The rearrangement joins TRBV10-3 to TRBJ2-2; no clear D. CDR1 and CDR2 from the germline V gene are ENHRY and SYGVKD. This CDR3 contains 14 residues. V was trimmed by 2 bases and J by 3 bases, leaving 7 bases between them. The CDR3, as DNA: TGTGCCATCAGTGAGAGTAGTGACACCGGGGAGCTGTTTTTT. This translates into CAISESSDTGELFF.

The J gene is TRBJ1-1, the V gene TRBV6-1, with TRBD1 matching over 12 bases. V lost 6 bases and J lost 11; bases outside the gene matches: 13. Germline V gives CDR1 MNHNS, CDR2 SASEGT. There are 15 residues in the CDR3. The CDR3 loop is CASRALGTGGRKAFF. Written as DNA, the CDR3 is TGTGCCAGCAGAGCCCTCGGGACAGGGGGCAGGAAGGCTTTCTTT.

This clonotype has at least ten counts. The V gene is TRBV18, the J gene TRBJ1-1, with no clear D. The CDR3 is made up of 14 amino acids. With 0 bases removed from V and 3 bases from J, the gap between germline ends came to 8 bases. The germline CDR1 and CDR2 sequences are KGHSH and LQKENI. In nucleotides, the CDR3 is TGTGCCAGCTCACCACCGGTACGGGACACTGAAGCTTTCTTT. Its translation is CASSPPVRDTEAFF.

In its sample, this clonotype was seen many times. CDR3 nucleotide sequence: TGTGCCAGCCGGCCCGCCACAGGGGGGCTCGATGGCTACACCTTC. Amino acid sequence: CASRPATGGLDGYTF. The chain has TRBV6-1 and TRBJ1-2; 8 bases match TRBD1. The CDR3 spans 15 residues. V lost 8 bases to trimming and J lost 6 bases; unmatched junction nucleotides: 14. Germline values: CDR1 MNHNS, CDR2 SASEGT.

Notes on this clonotype: This sequence may be a read error, since a much larger clone differs from it by one base. This chain connects TRBV29-1 to TRBJ2-5; 9 bases agree with TRBD1. CDR1 and CDR2 (germline): SQVTM, ANQGSEA. This CDR3 is built from 13 residues. The junction had 8 bases not matched to a gene; V was cut back by 7 bases and J by 5 bases. The CDR3 DNA sequence: TGCAGCGGCCACTGGACAGGGGCCGAGACCCAGTACTTC. It is translated as CSGHWTGAETQYF.

V is TRBV7-9 and J is TRBJ1-1; no definite D call. The CDR3 is 15 amino acids. Germline loops: CDR1 SEHNR, CDR2 FQNEAQ (reference sequence). Trimming pared 2 bases from V and 3 bases from J, leaving 13 bases between. CDR3 loop: CASSLLVSGDTEAFF. CDR3 DNA: TGTGCCAGCAGCTTATTGGTCTCTGGGGACACTGAAGCTTTCTTT. The whole variable domain, filled in from reference TRBV7-9 and TRBJ1-1, reads DTGVSQNPRHKITKRGQNVTFRCDPISEHNRLYWYRQTLGQGPEFLTYFQNEAQLEKSRLLSDRFSAERPKGSFSTLEIQRTEQGDSAMYLCASSLLVSGDTEAFFGQGTRLTVV.

This clonotype occurred many times. V usage is TRBV3-1 and J usage is TRBJ1-3; 7 nucleotides match TRBD1. There are 16 residues in the CDR3. CDR1 and CDR2 from the germline V gene are LGHDT and YNNKEL (reference sequence). V shed 5 bases, J shed 0 bases, and the junction held 7 bases outside the gene matches. In DNA, the CDR3 is TGTGCCAGCAGCGCGCGGACAGGCGTCTCTGGAAACACCATATATTTT. Its protein is CASSARTGVSGNTIYF. Full variable domain (outside the CDR3, taken from reference TRBV3-1 and TRBJ1-3): DTAVSQTPKYLVTQMGNDKSIKCEQNLGHDTMYWYKQDSKKFLKIMFSYNNKELIINETVPNRFSPKSPDKAHLNLHINSLELGDSAVYFCASSARTGVSGNTIYFGEGSWLTVV.

Details on this clonotype: A read error may be the cause here, since a much bigger clone is one base away. This CDR3 fails to terminate in the conserved phenylalanine or tryptophan, so it likely reflects a read error. This chain connects TRBV18 to TRBJ2-1; no reliable D call. The V gene lost 6 bases and the J gene lost 7 bases, with 16 bases spanning the gap. The CDR3 runs to 14 residues. From germline, CDR1 is KGHSH and CDR2 LQKENI. The CDR3 is CASSGRTARNEQFL. The DNA for the CDR3 is TGTGCCAGCTCCGGCAGGACGGCGCGGAATGAGCAGTTCCTC.

The rearrangement joins TRBV4-3 to TRBJ2-3; 7 bases line up with TRBD2. CDR3 length: 14 amino acids. In germline, CDR1 is LGHNA, CDR2 YSLEER. The V segment lost 6 bases and the J segment 3 bases; nucleotides outside the gene matches: 6. CDR3 sequence reads: CASRPLGGTDTQYF. The CDR3 nucleotides read TGCGCCAGCAGACCTCTCGGGGGGACAGATACGCAGTATTTT.

This clonotype was detected only a few times. The rearrangement links TRBV4-2 to TRBJ1-1; 8 bases fit TRBD1. Trimming cost V 0 bases and J 1 base; bases outside gene matches: 7. The germline V gene encodes CDR1 LGHNA and CDR2 YNFKEQ. This CDR3 comprises 17 residues. The CDR3 sequence: CASSQDVAGGPNTEAFF. In DNA form, the CDR3 reads TGTGCCAGCAGCCAAGACGTCGCAGGGGGCCCGAACACTGAAGCTTTCTTT.

This clonotype was observed at least ten times. The CDR3 DNA follows: TGTGCCAGCAGTCCCCGGGCTAGCGGGACCAACAATGAGCAGTTCTTC. It yields the protein CASSPRASGTNNEQFF. The V and J genes are TRBV27 and TRBJ2-1, with 9 nucleotides matching TRBD2. CDR3 length equals 16 residues. V lost 5 bases, J lost 5 bases, and 10 bases stayed unmatched. Germline loops: CDR1 MNHEY, CDR2 SMNVEV (reference sequence).

The table lists this clonotype with many counts. This chain connects TRBV6-6 to TRBJ2-1; D may be TRBD2 (5 bases). V lost 2 bases and J lost 6, with 17 bases in between. The CDR3 contains 16 residues. Germline V gene data show CDR1 as MNHNY and CDR2 as SVGAGI (reference sequence). As DNA, the CDR3 is TGTGCCAGCAGTTACGACCGGGAAGTTGTAGTCAATGAGCAGTTCTTC. This translates into CASSYDREVVVNEQFF.

To note about this clonotype: A read error is possible here, since a much larger clone lies one base away. V is TRBV3-1 and J is TRBJ2-1; possible D gene TRBD2, 6 bases. V was trimmed by 4 bases and J by 3 bases, leaving 19 bases between them. Per the germline V gene, CDR1 is LGHDT and CDR2 is YNNKEL (reference sequence). This CDR3 has 17 residues. For the CDR3, the DNA is TGTGCCAGCAGCCGGATAATGGGGGAGGCCATCTACAATGAGCAGTTCTTC. It codes for CASSRIMGEAIYNEQFF.

This clonotype was counted at least ten times. The chain is built from TRBV4-3 and TRBJ2-1; no firm D call. CDR1 is LGHNA and CDR2 is YSLEER in the germline V gene. The CDR3 totals 15 residues. Trimming took off 0 bases at V and 1 base at J, with 7 bases between the two ends. DNA of the CDR3: TGCGCCAGCAGCCAAGACGGTCCTTCCTACAATGAGCAGTTCTTC. Amino acid sequence: CASSQDGPSYNEQFF.

In its sample, this clonotype was seen many times. This rearrangement joins TRBV5-1 to TRBJ2-5, with 7 positions matching TRBD2. V trimming: 0 bases; J trimming: 0 bases; junction bases outside the gene matches: 5. CDR1 is SGHRS, CDR2 YFSETQ, per germline. The CDR3 loop spans 16 amino acids. CDR3 DNA: TGCGCCAGCAGCTTGGGGGACTATCAGTACCAAGAGACCCAGTACTTC. As protein: CASSLGDYQYQETQYF.

This chain joins TRBV5-1 and TRBJ2-5; tentative D call: TRBD2 (6 bases). CDR1 is SGHRS, CDR2 YFSETQ, per germline. The CDR3 covers 14 residues. V gave up 0 bases and J gave up 5 bases, with 11 bases separating them. The CDR3 region is CASSLVASAETQYF. The CDR3 bases are TGCGCCAGCAGCTTGGTGGCTAGCGCTGAGACCCAGTACTTC.

The chain carries TRBV12-3 or TRBV12-4 and TRBJ2-7; 10 nucleotides line up with TRBD2. V shed 6 bases and J 7 bases; nucleotides not matched to a gene: 9. This CDR3 has 14 amino acids. The CDR3 nucleotides read TGTGCCAGCAGCTTATCTAGCGGGAGAAGGGAGCAGTACTTC. Its translation: CASSLSSGRREQYF.

This clonotype has ten or more counts. The chain carries TRBV11-2 and TRBJ2-7, with D possibly TRBD2 on 6 matching bases. CDR3 length equals 13 residues. V was trimmed by 1 base and J by 7 bases, leaving 11 bases between them. Germline CDR1 SGHAT, CDR2 FQNNGV. CDR3 sequence reads: CASSLVSEGEQYF. CDR3 DNA sequence: TGTGCCAGCAGCTTAGTGTCGGAGGGAGAGCAGTACTTC.

This clonotype was counted only a few times. CDR3 bases: TGTGCCAGCTCACCGGCGGAAACCTACAATGAGCAGTTCTTC. Translation gives CASSPAETYNEQFF. This sequence joins TRBV18 and TRBJ2-1; D gene ambiguous. V gave up 3 bases and J gave up 2 bases, with 8 bases separating them. The germline V gene encodes CDR1 KGHSH and CDR2 LQKENI. There are 14 residues in the CDR3.

This clonotype was observed at least ten times. The chain recombines TRBV12-3 or TRBV12-4 with TRBJ1-5, with D perhaps matching TRBD1 (5 bases). The CDR3 consists of 14 residues. The ends were cut back, 2 bases at V and 4 bases at J, with 9 bases in the middle. In DNA form, the CDR3 reads TGTGCCAGCAGTTTACAGGGCCGGAATCAGCCCCAGCATTTT. Translating it yields CASSLQGRNQPQHF.

This clonotype was seen more than once but under ten times. This rearrangement joins TRBV6-1 to TRBJ2-1, with 14 bases lining up with TRBD2. The germline CDR1 and CDR2 sequences are MNHNS and SASEGT. This CDR3 contains 18 residues. The junction had 11 bases not matched to a gene; V was cut back by 6 bases and J by 4 bases. The chain's CDR3 is CASSRTPGLAGDYNEQFF. The CDR3 DNA follows: TGTGCCAGCAGCCGCACCCCGGGACTAGCGGGAGATTACAATGAGCAGTTCTTC.

The sample holds many counts of this clonotype. This chain joins TRBV6-2 or TRBV6-3 and TRBJ1-1; no clear D. From germline, CDR1 is MNHEY and CDR2 SVGEGT. The CDR3 runs 12 residues. The V end was cut by 2 bases, the J end by 11 bases, with 12 bases between. The CDR3 DNA follows: TGTGCCAGCAGTTACGGGATGGGGATGGCTTTCTTT. Amino acid sequence: CASSYGMGMAFF.

This clonotype was seen repeatedly, ten times or more. The chain combines TRBV12-5 with TRBJ1-2, with D unclear. CDR3 size: 15 residues. Germline CDR1 reads LGHNT; CDR2 reads FRNRAP. V lost 2 bases, J lost 8 bases, and 18 bases lay in between. The CDR3 here is CASGLRHGATQGYTF. CDR3 DNA: TGTGCTAGTGGTTTGCGTCACGGTGCCACCCAGGGCTACACCTTC.